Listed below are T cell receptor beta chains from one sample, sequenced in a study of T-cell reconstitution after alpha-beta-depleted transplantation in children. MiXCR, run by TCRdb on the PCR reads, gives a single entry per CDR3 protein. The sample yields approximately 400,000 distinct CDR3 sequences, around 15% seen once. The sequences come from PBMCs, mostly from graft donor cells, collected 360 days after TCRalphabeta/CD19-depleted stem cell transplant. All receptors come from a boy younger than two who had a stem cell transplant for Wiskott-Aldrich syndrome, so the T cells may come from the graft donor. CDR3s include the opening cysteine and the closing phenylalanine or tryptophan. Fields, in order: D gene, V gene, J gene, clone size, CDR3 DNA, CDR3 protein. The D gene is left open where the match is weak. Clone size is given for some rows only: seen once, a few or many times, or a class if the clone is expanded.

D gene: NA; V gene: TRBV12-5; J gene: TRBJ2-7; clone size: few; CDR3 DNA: TGTGCTAGTGGCTTTGGTATGGGATACGAGCAGTACTTC; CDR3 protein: CASGFGMGYEQYF
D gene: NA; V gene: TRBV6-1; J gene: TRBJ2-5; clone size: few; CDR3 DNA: TGTGCCAGCAGTGAAGTCCCGACGCAGACCCAGTACTTC; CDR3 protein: CASSEVPTQTQYF
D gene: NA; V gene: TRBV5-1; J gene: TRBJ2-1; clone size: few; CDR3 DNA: TGCGCCAGCAGCTTTCCTCGGACAGGGGGGGGACTAGCGTCCGGTAGGGACAATGAGCAGTTCTTC; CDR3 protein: CASSFPRTGGGLASGRDNEQFF
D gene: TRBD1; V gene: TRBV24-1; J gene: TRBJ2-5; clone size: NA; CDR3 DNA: TGTGCCACCAGTGAAAAGGGACAGGGGGGGAAGACCCAGTACTTC; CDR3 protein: CATSEKGQGGKTQYF
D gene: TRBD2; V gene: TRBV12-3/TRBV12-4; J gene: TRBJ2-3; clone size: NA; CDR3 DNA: TGTGCCAGCAGTAATAGACTAGCGGGCCTCACAGATACGCAGTATTTT; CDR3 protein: CASSNRLAGLTDTQYF
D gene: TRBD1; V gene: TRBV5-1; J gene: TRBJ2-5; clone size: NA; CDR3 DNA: TGCGCCAGCAGCCGAACCGGGCCGCTCAGGGGGGAGACCCAGTACTTC; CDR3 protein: CASSRTGPLRGETQYF
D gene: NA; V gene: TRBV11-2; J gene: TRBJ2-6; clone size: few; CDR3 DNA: TGTGCCAGCAGCTCCAGGGACCCGAGACTCAACTCTGGGGCCAACGTCCTGACTTTC; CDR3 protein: CASSSRDPRLNSGANVLTF
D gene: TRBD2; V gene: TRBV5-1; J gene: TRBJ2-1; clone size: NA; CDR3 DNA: TGCGCCAGCAGCGTATCCGGGACTAGCGTTTCTCCTACCTACAATGAGCAGTTCTTC; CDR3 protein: CASSVSGTSVSPTYNEQFF
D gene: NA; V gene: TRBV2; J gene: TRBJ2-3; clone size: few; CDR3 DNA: TGTGCCAGCAGTGTCCAGGGGTGGTCAGATACGCAGTATTTT; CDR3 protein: CASSVQGWSDTQYF
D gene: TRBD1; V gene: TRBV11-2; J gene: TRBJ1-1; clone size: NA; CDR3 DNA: TGTGCCAGCAGCCCCCCTGAGGGACAGGGGAAAGGGAACACTGAAGCTTTCTTT; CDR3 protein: CASSPPEGQGKGNTEAFF
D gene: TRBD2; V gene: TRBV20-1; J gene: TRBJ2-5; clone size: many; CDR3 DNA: TGCAGTGCTAGAGATCTCTTTAGCGGGGGGTCCCAAGAGACCCAGTACTTC; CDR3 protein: CSARDLFSGGSQETQYF
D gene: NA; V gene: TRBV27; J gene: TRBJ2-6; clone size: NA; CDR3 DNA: TGTGCCAGCAGTGGGACATTTCCCTCTGGGGCCAACGTCCTGACTTTC; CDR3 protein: CASSGTFPSGANVLTF
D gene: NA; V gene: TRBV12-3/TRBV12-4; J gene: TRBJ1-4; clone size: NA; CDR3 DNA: TGTGCCAGCAGCTCCTTGTGGGGAGAAAAACTGTTTTTT; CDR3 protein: CASSSLWGEKLFF
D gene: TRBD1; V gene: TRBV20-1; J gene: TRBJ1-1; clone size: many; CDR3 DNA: TGCAGTGCTCAGGGACAGATGAACACTGAAGCTTTCTTT; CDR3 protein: CSAQGQMNTEAFF
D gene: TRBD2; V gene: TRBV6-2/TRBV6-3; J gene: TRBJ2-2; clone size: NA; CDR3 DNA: TGTGCCAGCAGATTAGCGGGGGGCATTGAAGCCGGGGAGCTGTTTTTT; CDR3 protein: CASRLAGGIEAGELFF
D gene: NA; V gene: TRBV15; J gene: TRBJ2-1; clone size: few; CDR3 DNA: TGTGCCACCGGCCATAGCGGCGATTACAATGAGCAGTTCTTC; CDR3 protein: CATGHSGDYNEQFF
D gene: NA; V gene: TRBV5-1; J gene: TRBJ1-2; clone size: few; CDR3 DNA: TGCGCCAGCAGCTTGCGTCAGCGCAGGGCCAACTATGGCTACACCTTC; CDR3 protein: CASSLRQRRANYGYTF
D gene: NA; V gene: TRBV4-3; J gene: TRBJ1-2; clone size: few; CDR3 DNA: TGCGCCAGCAGCCAATTTAAAAAGGGGAAGTCATATCGCTACACCTTC; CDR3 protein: CASSQFKKGKSYRYTF
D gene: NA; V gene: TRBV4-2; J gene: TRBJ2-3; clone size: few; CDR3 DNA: TGTGCCAGCAGCCAAGAATTGGAAGATACGCAGTATTTT; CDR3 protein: CASSQELEDTQYF
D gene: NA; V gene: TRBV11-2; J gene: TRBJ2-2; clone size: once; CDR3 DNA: TGTGCCAGCAGCATAACGGGGGCCGTGGACACCGGGGAGCTGTTTTTT; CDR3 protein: CASSITGAVDTGELFF
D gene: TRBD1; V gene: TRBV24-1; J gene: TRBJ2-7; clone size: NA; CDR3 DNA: TGTGCCACCAGTGACCGCCAGACAGGGAAAGAGGGAGAGCAGTACTTC; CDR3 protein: CATSDRQTGKEGEQYF
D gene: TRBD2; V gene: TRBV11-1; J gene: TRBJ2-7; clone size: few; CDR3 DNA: TGTGCCAGCAGCTTACGGGCCCCCTGGGGCGGGAGCCCCTACGAGCAGTACTTC; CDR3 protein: CASSLRAPWGGSPYEQYF